The next 10 T cell receptor beta chains were all read from a single sample in a study of T cell responses to AZD1222 COVID-19 vaccine. Some clones are missing from TCRdb's copy, which holds only in-frame ones; the method was immunoSEQ multiplex PCR. The sample shows about 130,000 clones, 88% of them seen only once. The material was peripheral blood, obtained 28 days after the second AZD1222 dose. The receptors here all came from an adult who received the AZD1222 COVID-19 vaccine.

Notes on this clone: Other nucleotide sequences from this sample produce the same CDR3. The chain is built from TRBV18 and TRBJ1-1; D is ambiguous. Trimming shortened V by 3 bases and J by 0 bases, and 8 bases separated the two germline ends. Germline loops: CDR1 KGHSH, CDR2 LQKENI. The CDR3 extends over 14 amino acids. Here the CDR3 DNA reads TGTGCCAGCTCACCGACGGCCTTGAACACTGAAGCTTTCTTT. Its translation is CASSPTALNTEAFF. Complete variable domain (other parts from reference TRBV18 and TRBJ1-1): NAGVMQNPRHLVRRRGQEARLRCSPMKGHSHVYWYRQLPEEGLKFMVYLQKENIIDESGMPKERFSAEFPKEGPSILRIQQVVRGDSAAYFCASSPTALNTEAFFGQGTRLTVV.

V is TRBV18 and J is TRBJ1-1; D not resolved. There are 15 residues in the CDR3. Per the germline V gene, CDR1 is KGHSH and CDR2 is LQKENI. V lost 1 base, J lost 0 bases, and 9 bases lay in between. The DNA for the CDR3 is TGTGCCAGCTCACCACGAGGCAGCTTGAACACTGAAGCTTTCTTT. Translated, it gives CASSPRGSLNTEAFF.

The chain uses TRBV6-5 and TRBJ1-6; D is possibly TRBD1 (6 bases). The CDR3 contains 13 residues. Trimming removed 7 bases from V and 4 bases from J, with 8 bases in between. Germline loops: CDR1 MNHEY, CDR2 SVGAGI. The CDR3 nucleotides are TGTGCCAGCAACAGGGTATATAATTCACCCCTCCACTTT. This translates into CASNRVYNSPLHF.

This chain connects TRBV5-4 to TRBJ1-1; tentative D call: TRBD1 (5 bases). CDR1 is SGHNT and CDR2 is YYREEE in the germline V gene (reference sequence). The CDR3 totals 15 residues. With 0 bases removed from V and 1 base from J, the gap between germline ends came to 10 bases. CDR3 sequence reads: CASSLVGGRNTEAFF. CDR3 DNA: TGTGCCAGCAGCTTGGTGGGGGGGAGGAACACTGAAGCTTTCTTT.

The chain carries TRBV9 and TRBJ1-3; D gene uncertain. The V and J ends lost 0 bases and 7 bases respectively, with 11 bases between them. Looked up from germline, CDR1 is SGDLS and CDR2 is YYNGEE. This CDR3 has 14 amino acids. CDR3 in DNA: TGTGCCAGCAGCGTAGTGGGCGAGAGCAACACCATATATTTT. Its protein is CASSVVGESNTIYF.

This clone was recorded only once. The chain has TRBV9 and TRBJ1-2; D call uncertain. The V and J ends lost 4 bases and 8 bases respectively, with 21 bases between them. CDR1 is SGDLS and CDR2 is YYNGEE in the germline V gene. The CDR3 totals 15 residues. The DNA of the CDR3 is TGTGCCAGCAGCACTACCCCGGACGGCCGTAAGGGCTACACCTTC. It yields the protein CASSTTPDGRKGYTF. The full variable domain, rest sourced from reference TRBV9 and TRBJ1-2, is DSGVTQTPKHLITATGQRVTLRCSPRSGDLSVYWYQQSLDQGLQFLIQYYNGEERAKGNILERFSAQQFPDLHSELNLSSLELGDSALYFCASSTTPDGRKGYTFGSGTRLTVV.

This clone showed up just a few times. This CDR3 is also generated by other DNA sequences in the sample. The J gene is TRBJ2-1, the V gene TRBV20-1; D possibly corresponds to TRBD2 (5 bases). CDR1 and CDR2 (germline): DFQATT, SNEGSKA (reference sequence). The V gene lost 3 bases and the J gene lost 0 bases, with 9 bases spanning the gap. The CDR3 spans 14 residues. The CDR3 sequence is CSASVGSSYNEQFF. CDR3 sequence (DNA): TGCAGTGCTAGTGTTGGGAGCTCCTACAATGAGCAGTTCTTC.

The CDR3 DNA sequence: TGTGCCACCAGCAGAGATTTCGTTAGCACAGATACGCAGTATTTT. Its protein is CATSRDFVSTDTQYF. The chain employs TRBV15 and TRBJ2-3; D gene ambiguous. Trimming took off 0 bases at V and 0 bases at J, with 7 bases between the two ends. Germline CDR1 reads LNHNV; CDR2 reads YYDKDF (reference sequence). The CDR3 loop spans 15 amino acids.

The gene calls are TRBV7-9 and TRBJ2-7; 8 bases are a match to TRBD1. V trimming: 5 bases; J trimming: 3 bases; junction bases outside the gene matches: 9. The CDR3 is 15 residues long. Germline V gene data show CDR1 as SEHNR and CDR2 as FQNEAQ (reference sequence). CDR3 residues: CASSTRDRKFYEQYF. The CDR3 bases are TGTGCCAGCAGCACCCGGGACAGGAAATTCTACGAGCAGTACTTC.

The V and J genes are TRBV19 and TRBJ1-6; D remains ambiguous. The CDR3 is 13 residues long. The V end lost 3 bases, the J end lost 0 bases, and 0 bases lay between the germline ends. Germline V gene lookup returns CDR1 LNHDA and CDR2 SQIVND (reference sequence). In DNA, the CDR3 is TGTGCCAGTAGTATCTCCTATAATTCACCCCTCCACTTT. This sequence encodes CASSISYNSPLHF.